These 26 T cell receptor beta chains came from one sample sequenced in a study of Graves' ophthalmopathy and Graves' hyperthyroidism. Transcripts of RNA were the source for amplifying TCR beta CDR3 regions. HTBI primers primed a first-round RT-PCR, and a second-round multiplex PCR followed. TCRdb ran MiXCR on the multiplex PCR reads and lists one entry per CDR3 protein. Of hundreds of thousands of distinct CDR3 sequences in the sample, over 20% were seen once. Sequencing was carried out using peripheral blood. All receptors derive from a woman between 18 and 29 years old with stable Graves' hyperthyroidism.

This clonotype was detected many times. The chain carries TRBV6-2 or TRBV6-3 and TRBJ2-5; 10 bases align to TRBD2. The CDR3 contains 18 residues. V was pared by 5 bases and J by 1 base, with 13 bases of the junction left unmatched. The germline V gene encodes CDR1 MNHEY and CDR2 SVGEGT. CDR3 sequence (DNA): TGTGCCAGCAGTAAGACCAGCGGGAGGGCCCTCAGCCAAGAGACCCAGTACTTC. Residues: CASSKTSGRALSQETQYF.

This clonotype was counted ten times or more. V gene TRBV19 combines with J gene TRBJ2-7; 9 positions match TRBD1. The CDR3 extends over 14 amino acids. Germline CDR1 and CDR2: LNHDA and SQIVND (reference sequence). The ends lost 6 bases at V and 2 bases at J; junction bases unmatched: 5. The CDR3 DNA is TGTGCCAGTAGGGAACAGGGGGCAGCCTACGAGCAGTACTTC. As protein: CASREQGAAYEQYF.

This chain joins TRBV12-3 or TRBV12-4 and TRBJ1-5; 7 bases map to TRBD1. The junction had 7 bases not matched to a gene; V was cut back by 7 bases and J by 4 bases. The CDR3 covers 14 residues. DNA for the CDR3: TGTGCCAGCAATTTTGGACAGGTTAATCAGCCCCAGCATTTT. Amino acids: CASNFGQVNQPQHF.

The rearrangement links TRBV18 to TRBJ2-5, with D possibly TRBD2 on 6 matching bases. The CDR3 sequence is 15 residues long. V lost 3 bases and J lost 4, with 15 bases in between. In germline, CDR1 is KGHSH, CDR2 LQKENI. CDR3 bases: TGTGCCAGCTCACCCCGAGGAGGGAACCGAGAGACCCAGTACTTC. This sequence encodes CASSPRGGNRETQYF.

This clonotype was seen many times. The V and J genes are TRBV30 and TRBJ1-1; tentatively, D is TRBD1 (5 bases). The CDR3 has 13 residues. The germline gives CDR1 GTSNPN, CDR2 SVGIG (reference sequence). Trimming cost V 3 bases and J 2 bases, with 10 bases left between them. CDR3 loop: CAWRTTANTEAFF. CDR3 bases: TGTGCCTGGAGGACGACAGCTAACACTGAAGCTTTCTTT.

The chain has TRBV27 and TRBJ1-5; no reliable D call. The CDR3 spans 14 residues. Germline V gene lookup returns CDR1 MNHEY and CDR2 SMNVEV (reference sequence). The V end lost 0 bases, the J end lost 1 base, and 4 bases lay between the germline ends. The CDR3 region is CASSLSLSNQPQHF. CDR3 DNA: TGTGCCAGCAGTTTATCGTTAAGCAATCAGCCCCAGCATTTT.

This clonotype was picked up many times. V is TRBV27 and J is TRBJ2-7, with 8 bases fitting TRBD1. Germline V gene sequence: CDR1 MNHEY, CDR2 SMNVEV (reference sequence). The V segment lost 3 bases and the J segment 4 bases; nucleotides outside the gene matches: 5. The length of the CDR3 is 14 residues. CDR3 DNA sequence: TGTGCCAGCAGTTTCCTGGACAGGGTTTACGAGCAGTACTTC. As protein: CASSFLDRVYEQYF.

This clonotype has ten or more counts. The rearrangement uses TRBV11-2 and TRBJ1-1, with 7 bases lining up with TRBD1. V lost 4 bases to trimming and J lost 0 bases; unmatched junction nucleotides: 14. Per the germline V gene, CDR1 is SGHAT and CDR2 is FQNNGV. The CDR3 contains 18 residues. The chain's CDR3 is CASSSFPQKGALNTEAFF. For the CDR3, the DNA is TGTGCCAGCAGCTCGTTTCCTCAAAAGGGGGCGTTGAACACTGAAGCTTTCTTT.

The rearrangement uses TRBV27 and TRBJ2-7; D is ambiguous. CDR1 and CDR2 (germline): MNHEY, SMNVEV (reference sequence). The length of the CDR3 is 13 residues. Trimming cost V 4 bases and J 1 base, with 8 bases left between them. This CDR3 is CASSSFLSYEQYF. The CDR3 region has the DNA TGTGCCAGCAGTTCGTTTTTATCCTACGAGCAGTACTTC.

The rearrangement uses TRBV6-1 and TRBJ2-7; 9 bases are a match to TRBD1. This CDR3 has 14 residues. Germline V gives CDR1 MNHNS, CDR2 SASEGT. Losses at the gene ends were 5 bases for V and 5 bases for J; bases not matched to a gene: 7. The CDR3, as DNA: TGTGCCAGCAGTCAACCGGGACAGGGAAACGAGCAGTACTTC. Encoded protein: CASSQPGQGNEQYF.

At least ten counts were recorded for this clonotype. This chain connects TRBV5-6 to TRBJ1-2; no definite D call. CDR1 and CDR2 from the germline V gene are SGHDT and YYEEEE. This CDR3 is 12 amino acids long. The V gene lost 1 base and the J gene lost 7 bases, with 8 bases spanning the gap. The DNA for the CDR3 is TGTGCCAGCAGCTTGTCGATCGGTGGCTACACCTTC. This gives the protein CASSLSIGGYTF.

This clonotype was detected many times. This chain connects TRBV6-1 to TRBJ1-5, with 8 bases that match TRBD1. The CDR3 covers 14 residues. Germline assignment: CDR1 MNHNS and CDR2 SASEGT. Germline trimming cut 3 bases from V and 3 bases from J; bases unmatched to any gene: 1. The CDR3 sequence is CASSEGQVNQPQHF. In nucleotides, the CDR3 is TGTGCCAGCAGTGAGGGACAGGTCAATCAGCCCCAGCATTTT.

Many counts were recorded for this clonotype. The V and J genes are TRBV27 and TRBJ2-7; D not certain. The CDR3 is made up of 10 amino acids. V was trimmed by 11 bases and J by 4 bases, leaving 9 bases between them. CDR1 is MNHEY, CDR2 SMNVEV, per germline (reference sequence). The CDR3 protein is CACGDYEQYF. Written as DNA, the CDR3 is TGTGCCTGTGGTGATTACGAGCAGTACTTC.

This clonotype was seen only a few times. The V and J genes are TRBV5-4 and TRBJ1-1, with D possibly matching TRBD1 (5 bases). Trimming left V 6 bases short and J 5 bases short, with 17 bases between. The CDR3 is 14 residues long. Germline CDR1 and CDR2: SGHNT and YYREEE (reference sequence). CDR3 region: CASTLGGDGTEAFF. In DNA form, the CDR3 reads TGTGCCAGCACCCTGGGGGGGGATGGGACTGAAGCTTTCTTT.

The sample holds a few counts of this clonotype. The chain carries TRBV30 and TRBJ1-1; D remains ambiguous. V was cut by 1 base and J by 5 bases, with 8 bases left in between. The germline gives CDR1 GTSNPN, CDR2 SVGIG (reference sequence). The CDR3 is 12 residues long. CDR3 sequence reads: CAWSDGWTEAFF. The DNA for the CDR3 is TGTGCCTGGAGTGACGGATGGACTGAAGCTTTCTTT.

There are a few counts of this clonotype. Here the CDR3 DNA reads TGTGCCAGCAGCCCCGGCTCCGGCAGGGGTGTATCGCCCCAGCATTTT. It translates to CASSPGSGRGVSPQHF. The rearrangement uses TRBV11-1 and TRBJ1-5; D is possibly TRBD1 (6 bases). The CDR3 runs to 16 residues. Germline CDR1 reads SGHAT; CDR2 reads FQDESV (reference sequence). The V and J ends lost 5 bases and 9 bases respectively, with 23 bases between them.

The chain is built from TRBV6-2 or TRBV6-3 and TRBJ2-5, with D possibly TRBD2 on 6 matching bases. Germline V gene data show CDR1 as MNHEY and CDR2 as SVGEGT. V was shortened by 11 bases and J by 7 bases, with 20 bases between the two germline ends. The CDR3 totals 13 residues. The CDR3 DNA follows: TGTGCCGTTTCCCCTGCGGGAAGGGTGACCCAGTACTTC. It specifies CAVSPAGRVTQYF.

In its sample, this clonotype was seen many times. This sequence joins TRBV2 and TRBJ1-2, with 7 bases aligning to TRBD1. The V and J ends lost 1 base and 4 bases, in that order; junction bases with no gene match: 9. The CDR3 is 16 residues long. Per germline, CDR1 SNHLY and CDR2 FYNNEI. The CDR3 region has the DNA TGTGCCAGCAGTGAAGTTTACAGGGGTTGGATCTATGGCTACACCTTC. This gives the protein CASSEVYRGWIYGYTF.

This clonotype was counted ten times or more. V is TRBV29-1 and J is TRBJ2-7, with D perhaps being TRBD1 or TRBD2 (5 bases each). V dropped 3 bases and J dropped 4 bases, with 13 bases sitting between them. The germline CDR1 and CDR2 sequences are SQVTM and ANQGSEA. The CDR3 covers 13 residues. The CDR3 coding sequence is TGCAGCGTTGAGGGGAGCAGGGATTACGAGCAGTACTTC. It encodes CSVEGSRDYEQYF.

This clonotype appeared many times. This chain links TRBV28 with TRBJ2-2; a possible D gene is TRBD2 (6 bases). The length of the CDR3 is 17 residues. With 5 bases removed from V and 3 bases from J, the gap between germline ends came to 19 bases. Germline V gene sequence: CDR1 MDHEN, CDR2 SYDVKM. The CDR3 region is CASSPRAGRGDTGELFF. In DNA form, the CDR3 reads TGTGCCAGCAGTCCCCGAGCGGGCCGAGGAGACACCGGGGAGCTGTTTTTT. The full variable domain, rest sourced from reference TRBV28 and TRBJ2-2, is DVKVTQSSRYLVKRTGEKVFLECVQDMDHENMFWYRQDPGLGLRLIYFSYDVKMKEKGDIPEGYSVSREKKERFSLILESASTNQTSMYLCASSPRAGRGDTGELFFGEGSRLTVL.

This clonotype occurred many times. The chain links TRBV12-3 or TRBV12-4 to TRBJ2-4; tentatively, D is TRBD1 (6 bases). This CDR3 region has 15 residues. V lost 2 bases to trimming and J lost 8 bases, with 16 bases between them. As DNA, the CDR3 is TGTGCCAGCAGTTTAAGTGACAGGTCGGTCGACATTCAGTACTTC. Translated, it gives CASSLSDRSVDIQYF.

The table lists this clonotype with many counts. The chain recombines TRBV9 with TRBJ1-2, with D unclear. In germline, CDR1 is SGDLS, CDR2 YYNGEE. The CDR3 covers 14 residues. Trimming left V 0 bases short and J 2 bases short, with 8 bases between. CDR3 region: CASSVAAGNYGYTF. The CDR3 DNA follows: TGTGCCAGCAGCGTAGCCGCAGGAAACTATGGCTACACCTTC. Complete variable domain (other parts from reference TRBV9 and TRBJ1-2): DSGVTQTPKHLITATGQRVTLRCSPRSGDLSVYWYQQSLDQGLQFLIQYYNGEERAKGNILERFSAQQFPDLHSELNLSSLELGDSALYFCASSVAAGNYGYTFGSGTRLTVV.

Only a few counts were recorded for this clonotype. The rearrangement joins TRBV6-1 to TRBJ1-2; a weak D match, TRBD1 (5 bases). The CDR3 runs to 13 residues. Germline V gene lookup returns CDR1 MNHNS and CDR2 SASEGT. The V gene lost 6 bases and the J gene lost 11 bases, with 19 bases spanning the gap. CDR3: CASRKIGEGGYTF. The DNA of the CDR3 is TGTGCCAGCAGAAAGATAGGGGAAGGTGGTTACACCTTC.

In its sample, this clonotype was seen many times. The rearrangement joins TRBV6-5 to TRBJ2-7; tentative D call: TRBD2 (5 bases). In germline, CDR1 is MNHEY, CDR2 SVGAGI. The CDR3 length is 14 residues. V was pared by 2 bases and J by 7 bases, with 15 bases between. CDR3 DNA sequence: TGTGCCAGCAGTTACGGGTCATTATCGGGGGAGCAGTACTTC. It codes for CASSYGSLSGEQYF.

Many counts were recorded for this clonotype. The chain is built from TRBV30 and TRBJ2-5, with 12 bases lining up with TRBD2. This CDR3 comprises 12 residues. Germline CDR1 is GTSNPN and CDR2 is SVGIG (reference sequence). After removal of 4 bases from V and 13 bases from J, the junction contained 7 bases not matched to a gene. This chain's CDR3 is CAWMASGRALYF. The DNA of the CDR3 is TGTGCCTGGATGGCTAGCGGGAGGGCCCTGTACTTC.

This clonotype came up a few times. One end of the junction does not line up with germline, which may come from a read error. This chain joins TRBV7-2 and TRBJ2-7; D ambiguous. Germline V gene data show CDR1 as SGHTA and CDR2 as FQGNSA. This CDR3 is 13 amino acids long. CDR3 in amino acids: CASSLTFRYDQYF. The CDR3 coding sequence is TGTGCCAGCAGCTTAACTTTTCGCTACGATCAGTACTTC.